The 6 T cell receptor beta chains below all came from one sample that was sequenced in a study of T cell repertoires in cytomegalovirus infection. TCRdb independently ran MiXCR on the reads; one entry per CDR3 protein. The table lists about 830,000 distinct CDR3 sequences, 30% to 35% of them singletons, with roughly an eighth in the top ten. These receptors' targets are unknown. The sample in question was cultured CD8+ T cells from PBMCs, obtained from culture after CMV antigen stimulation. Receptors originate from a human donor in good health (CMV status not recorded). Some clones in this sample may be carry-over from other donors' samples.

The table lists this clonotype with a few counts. The CDR3 bases are TGCAGTGCTAGAGACAGGCCTACCGGTACCGGGGAGCTGTTTTTT. Translating gives CSARDRPTGTGELFF. V and J are TRBV20-1 and TRBJ2-2; D remains ambiguous. V was trimmed by 0 bases and J by 5 bases, leaving 13 bases between them. Looked up from germline, CDR1 is DFQATT and CDR2 is SNEGSKA (reference sequence). This CDR3 region has 15 residues.

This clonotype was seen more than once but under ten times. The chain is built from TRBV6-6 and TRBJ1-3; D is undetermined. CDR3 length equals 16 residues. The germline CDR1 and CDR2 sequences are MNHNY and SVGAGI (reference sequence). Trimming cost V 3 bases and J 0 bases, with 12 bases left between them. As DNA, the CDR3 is TGTGCCAGCAGTTATCTCGGACCCATCTCTGGAAACACCATATATTTT. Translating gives CASSYLGPISGNTIYF.

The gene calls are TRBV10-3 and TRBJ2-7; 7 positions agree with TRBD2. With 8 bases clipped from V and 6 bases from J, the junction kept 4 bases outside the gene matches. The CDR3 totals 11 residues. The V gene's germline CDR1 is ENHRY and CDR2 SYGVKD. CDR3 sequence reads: CAILWGGEQYF. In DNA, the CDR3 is TGTGCCATCCTATGGGGGGGCGAGCAGTACTTC.

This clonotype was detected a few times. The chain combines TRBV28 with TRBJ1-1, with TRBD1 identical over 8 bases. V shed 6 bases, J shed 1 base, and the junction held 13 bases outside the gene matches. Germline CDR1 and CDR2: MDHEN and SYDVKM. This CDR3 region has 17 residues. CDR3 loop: CASSSPRQGSGNTEAFF. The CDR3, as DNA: TGTGCCAGCAGCTCGCCCCGACAGGGGTCGGGGAACACTGAAGCTTTCTTT.

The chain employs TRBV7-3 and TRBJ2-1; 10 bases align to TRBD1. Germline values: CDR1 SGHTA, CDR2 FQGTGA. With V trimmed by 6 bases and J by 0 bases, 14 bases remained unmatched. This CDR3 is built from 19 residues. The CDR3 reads CASSPGTGDPALSYNEQFF. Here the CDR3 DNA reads TGTGCCAGCAGTCCTGGGACAGGGGACCCAGCCCTCTCCTACAATGAGCAGTTCTTC. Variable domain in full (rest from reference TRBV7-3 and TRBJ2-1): GAGVSQTPSNKVTEKGKYVELRCDPISGHTALYWYRQSLGQGPEFLIYFQGTGAADDSGLPNDRFFAVRPEGSVSTLKIQRTERGDSAVYLCASSPGTGDPALSYNEQFFGPGTRLTVL.

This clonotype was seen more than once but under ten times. The CDR3 reads CASRTRLREGASNEQFF. Written as DNA, the CDR3 is TGTGCCAGCAGAACCAGGTTGCGGGAAGGAGCAAGCAATGAGCAGTTCTTC. The chain joins TRBV7-9 to TRBJ2-1; TRBD2 is a possible D gene (6 bases). With 6 bases removed from V and 6 bases from J, the gap between germline ends came to 24 bases. From germline, CDR1 is SEHNR and CDR2 FQNEAQ (reference sequence). The CDR3 is 17 amino acids.